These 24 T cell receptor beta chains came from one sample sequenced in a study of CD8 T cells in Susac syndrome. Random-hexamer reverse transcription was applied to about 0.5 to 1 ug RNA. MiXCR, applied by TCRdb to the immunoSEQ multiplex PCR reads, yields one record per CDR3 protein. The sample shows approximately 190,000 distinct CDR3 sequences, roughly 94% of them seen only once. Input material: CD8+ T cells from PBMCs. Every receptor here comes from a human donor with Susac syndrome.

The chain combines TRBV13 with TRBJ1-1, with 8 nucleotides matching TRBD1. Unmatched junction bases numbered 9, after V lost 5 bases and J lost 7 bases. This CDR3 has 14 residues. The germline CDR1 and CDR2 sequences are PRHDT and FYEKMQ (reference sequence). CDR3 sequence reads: CASSPQGQEYEAFF. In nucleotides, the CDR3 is TGTGCCAGCAGCCCACAGGGACAGGAGTATGAAGCTTTCTTT.

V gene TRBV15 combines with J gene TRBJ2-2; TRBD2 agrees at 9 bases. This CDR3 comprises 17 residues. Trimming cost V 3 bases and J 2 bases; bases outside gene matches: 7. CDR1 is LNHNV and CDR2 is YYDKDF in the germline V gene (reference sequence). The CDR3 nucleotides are TGTGCCACCAGCAGGGAGAAGCTAGCGGGAAACACCGGGGAGCTGTTTTTT. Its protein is CATSREKLAGNTGELFF. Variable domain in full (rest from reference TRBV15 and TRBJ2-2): DAMVIQNPRYQVTQFGKPVTLSCSQTLNHNVMYWYQQKSSQAPKLLFHYYDKDFNNEADTPDNFQSRRPNTSFCFLDIRSPGLGDTAMYLCATSREKLAGNTGELFFGEGSRLTVL.

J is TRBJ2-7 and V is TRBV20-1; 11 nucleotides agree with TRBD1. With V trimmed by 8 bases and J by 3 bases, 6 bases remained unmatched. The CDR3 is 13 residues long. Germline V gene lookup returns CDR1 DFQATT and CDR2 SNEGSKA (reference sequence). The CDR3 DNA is TGCAGTACTTCCGGGACAGGGGGCTACGAGCAGTACTTC. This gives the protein CSTSGTGGYEQYF.

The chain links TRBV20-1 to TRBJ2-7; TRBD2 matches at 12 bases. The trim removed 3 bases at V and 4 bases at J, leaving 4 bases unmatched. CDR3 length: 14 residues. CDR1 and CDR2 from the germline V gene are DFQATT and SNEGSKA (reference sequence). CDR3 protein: CSASRLAGEYEQYF. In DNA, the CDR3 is TGCAGTGCTAGTCGACTAGCGGGAGAATACGAGCAGTACTTC.

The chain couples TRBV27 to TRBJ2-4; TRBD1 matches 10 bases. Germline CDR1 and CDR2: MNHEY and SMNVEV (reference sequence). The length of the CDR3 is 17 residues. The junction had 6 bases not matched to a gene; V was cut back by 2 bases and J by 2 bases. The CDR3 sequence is CASSLRGQGPSKNIQYF. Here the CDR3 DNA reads TGTGCCAGCAGTTTAAGGGGACAGGGGCCCTCCAAAAACATTCAGTACTTC.

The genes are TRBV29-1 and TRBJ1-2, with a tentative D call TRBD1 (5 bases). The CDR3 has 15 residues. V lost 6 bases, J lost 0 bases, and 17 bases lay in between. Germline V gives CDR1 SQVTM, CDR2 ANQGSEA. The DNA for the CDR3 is TGCAGCGTGGTACCAACAGGAGCCACTAACTATGGCTACACCTTC. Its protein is CSVVPTGATNYGYTF. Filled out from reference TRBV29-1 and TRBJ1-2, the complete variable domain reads SAVISQKPSRDICQRGTSLTIQCQVDSQVTMMFWYRQQPGQSLTLIATANQGSEATYESGFVIDKFPISRPNLTFSTLTVSNMSPEDSSIYLCSVVPTGATNYGYTFGSGTRLTVV.

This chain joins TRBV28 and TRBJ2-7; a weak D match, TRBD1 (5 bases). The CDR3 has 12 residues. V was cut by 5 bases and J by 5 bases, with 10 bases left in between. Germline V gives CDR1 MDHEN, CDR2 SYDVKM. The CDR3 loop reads CASSPQGHEQYF. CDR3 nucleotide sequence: TGTGCCAGCAGTCCCCAGGGTCACGAGCAGTACTTC.

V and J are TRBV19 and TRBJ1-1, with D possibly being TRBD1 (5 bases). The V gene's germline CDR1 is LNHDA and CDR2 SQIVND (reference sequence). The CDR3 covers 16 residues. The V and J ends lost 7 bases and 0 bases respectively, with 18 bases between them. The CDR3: CASIRAPQGLNTEAFF. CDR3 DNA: TGTGCCAGTATTCGAGCCCCCCAGGGCCTGAACACTGAAGCTTTCTTT.

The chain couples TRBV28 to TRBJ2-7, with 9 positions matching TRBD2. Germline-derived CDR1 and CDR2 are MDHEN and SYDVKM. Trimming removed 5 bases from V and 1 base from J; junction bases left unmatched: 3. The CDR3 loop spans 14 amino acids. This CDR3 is CASSIAGESYEQYF. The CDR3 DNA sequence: TGTGCCAGCAGTATAGCGGGAGAATCCTACGAGCAGTACTTC.

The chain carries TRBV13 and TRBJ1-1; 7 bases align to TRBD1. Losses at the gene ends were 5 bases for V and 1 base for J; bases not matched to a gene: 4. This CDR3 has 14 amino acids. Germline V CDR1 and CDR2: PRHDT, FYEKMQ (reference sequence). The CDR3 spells CASSHGTANTEAFF. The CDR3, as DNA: TGTGCCAGCAGCCACGGGACAGCGAACACTGAAGCTTTCTTT.

As DNA, the CDR3 is TGCGCCAGCAGTCAAGAAAGGCGGACAGGGCAGTACGAGCAGTACTTC. Its protein product is CASSQERRTGQYEQYF. This chain uses TRBV23-1 with TRBJ2-7; 8 bases fit TRBD1. TRBV23-1 is marked as an open reading frame, function uncertain. The V and J ends lost 2 bases and 4 bases, in that order; junction bases with no gene match: 10. This CDR3 is built from 16 residues.

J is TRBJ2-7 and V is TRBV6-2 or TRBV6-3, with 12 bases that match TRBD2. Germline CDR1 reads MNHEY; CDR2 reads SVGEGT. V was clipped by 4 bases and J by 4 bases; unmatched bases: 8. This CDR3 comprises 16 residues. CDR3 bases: TGTGCCAGCAGTTCCGGACTAGCGGGACCCTATTACGAGCAGTACTTC. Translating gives CASSSGLAGPYYEQYF.

CDR3 amino acids: CASREIAGKYNEQFF. CDR3 DNA sequence: TGTGCCAGCAGGGAGATAGCGGGAAAGTACAATGAGCAGTTCTTC. The genes are TRBV2 and TRBJ2-1; 8 bases map to TRBD2. The CDR3 consists of 15 residues. V shed 6 bases, J shed 4 bases, and the junction held 8 bases outside the gene matches. Germline lookup yields CDR1 SNHLY and CDR2 FYNNEI.

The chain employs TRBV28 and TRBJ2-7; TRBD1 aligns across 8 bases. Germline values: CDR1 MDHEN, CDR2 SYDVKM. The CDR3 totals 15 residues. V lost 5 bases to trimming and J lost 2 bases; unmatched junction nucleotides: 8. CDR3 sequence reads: CASSIQGAWAYEQYF. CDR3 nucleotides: TGTGCCAGCAGTATCCAGGGGGCGTGGGCCTACGAGCAGTACTTC.

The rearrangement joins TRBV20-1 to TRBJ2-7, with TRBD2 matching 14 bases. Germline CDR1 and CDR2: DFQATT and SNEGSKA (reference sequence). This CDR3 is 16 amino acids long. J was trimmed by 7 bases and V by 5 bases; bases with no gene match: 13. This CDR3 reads CSAFRTSGRFGREQYF. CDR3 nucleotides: TGCAGTGCTTTCAGGACTAGCGGGAGGTTCGGTCGGGAGCAGTACTTC.

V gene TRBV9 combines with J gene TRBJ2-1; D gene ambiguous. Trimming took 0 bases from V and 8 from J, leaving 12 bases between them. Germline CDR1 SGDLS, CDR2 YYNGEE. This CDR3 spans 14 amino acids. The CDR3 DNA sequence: TGTGCCAGCAGCGTAGCTACGGGTTATCATGAGCAGTTCTTC. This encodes CASSVATGYHEQFF.

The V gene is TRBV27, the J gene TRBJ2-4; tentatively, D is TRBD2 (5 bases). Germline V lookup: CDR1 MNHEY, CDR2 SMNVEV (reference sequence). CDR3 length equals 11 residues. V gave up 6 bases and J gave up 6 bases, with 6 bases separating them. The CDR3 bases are TGTGCCAGCAGCCGGGGAAACATTCAGTACTTC. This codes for CASSRGNIQYF.

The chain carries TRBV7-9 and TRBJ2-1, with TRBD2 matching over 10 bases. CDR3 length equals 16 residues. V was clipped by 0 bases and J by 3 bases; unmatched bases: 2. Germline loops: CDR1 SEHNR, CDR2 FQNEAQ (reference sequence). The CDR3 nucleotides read TGTGCCAGCAGCTTAGCAGCGGGGGGGCACTACAATGAGCAGTTCTTC. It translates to CASSLAAGGHYNEQFF.

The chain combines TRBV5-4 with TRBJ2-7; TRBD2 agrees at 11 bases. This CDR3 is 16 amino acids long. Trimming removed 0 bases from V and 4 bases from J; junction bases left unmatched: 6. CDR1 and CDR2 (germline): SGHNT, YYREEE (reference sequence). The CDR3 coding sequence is TGTGCCAGCAGCTTGGAACTAGCGGGAGTTAATTACGAGCAGTACTTC. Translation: CASSLELAGVNYEQYF.

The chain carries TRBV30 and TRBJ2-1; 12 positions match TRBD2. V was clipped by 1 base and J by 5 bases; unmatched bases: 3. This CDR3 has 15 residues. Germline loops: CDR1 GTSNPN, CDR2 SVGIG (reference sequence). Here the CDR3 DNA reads TGTGCCTGGAGTGCACTAGCGGGGGGCGACAATGAGCAGTTCTTC. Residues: CAWSALAGGDNEQFF. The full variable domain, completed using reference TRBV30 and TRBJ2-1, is SQTIHQWPATLVQPVGSPLSLECTVEGTSNPNLYWYRQAAGRGLQLLFYSVGIGQISSEVPQNLSASRPQDRQFILSSKKLLLSDSGFYLCAWSALAGGDNEQFFGPGTRLTVL.

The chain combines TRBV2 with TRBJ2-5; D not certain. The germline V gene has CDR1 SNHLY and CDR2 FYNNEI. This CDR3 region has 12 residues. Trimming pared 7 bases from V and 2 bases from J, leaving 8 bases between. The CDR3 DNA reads TGTGCCAGCACCCCAGAGCAAGAGACCCAGTACTTC. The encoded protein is CASTPEQETQYF.

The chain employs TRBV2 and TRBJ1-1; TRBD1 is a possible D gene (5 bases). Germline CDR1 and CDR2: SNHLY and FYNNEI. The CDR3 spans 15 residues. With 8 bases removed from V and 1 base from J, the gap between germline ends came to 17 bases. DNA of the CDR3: TGTGCCAGCGGACGCGACAGAACGAGGAACACTGAAGCTTTCTTT. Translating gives CASGRDRTRNTEAFF. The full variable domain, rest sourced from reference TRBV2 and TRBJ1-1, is EPEVTQTPSHQVTQMGQEVILRCVPISNHLYFYWYRQILGQKVEFLVSFYNNEISEKSEIFDDQFSVERPDGSNFTLKIRSTKLEDSAMYFCASGRDRTRNTEAFFGQGTRLTVV.

The DNA of the CDR3 is TGTGCCAGCAGTTTTGAGGTTATTCAGTACTTC. The encoded protein is CASSFEVIQYF. The rearrangement joins TRBV12-3 or TRBV12-4 to TRBJ2-4; the D is unclear. CDR3 length: 11 amino acids. V was trimmed by 3 bases and J by 10 bases, leaving 7 bases between them.

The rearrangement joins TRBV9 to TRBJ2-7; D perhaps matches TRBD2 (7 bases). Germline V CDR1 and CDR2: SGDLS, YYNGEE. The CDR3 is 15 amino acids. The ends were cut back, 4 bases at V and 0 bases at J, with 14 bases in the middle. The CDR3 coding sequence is TGTGCCAGCAGCCCCCAAGGGGGGGACTCCTACGAGCAGTACTTC. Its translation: CASSPQGGDSYEQYF. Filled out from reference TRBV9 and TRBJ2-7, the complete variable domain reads DSGVTQTPKHLITATGQRVTLRCSPRSGDLSVYWYQQSLDQGLQFLIQYYNGEERAKGNILERFSAQQFPDLHSELNLSSLELGDSALYFCASSPQGGDSYEQYFGPGTRLTVT.